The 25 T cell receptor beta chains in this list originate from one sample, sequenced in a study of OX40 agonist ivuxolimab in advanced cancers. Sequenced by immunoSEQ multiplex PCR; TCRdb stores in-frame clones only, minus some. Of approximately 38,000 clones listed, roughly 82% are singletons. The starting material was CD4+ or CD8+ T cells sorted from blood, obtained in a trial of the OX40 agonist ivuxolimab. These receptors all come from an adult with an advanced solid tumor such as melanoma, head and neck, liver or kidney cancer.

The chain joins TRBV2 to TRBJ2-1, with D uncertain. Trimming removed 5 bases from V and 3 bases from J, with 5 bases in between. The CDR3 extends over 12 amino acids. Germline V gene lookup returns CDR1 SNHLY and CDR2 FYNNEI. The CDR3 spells CASSRNYNEQFF. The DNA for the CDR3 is TGTGCCAGCAGTCGAAACTACAATGAGCAGTTCTTC.

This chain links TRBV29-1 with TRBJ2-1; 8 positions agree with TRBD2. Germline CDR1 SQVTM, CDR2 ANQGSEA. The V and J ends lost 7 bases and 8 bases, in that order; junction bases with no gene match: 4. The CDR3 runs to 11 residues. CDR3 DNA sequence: TGCAGCGCGAGCGGGAGAGATGAGCAGTTCTTC. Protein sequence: CSASGRDEQFF.

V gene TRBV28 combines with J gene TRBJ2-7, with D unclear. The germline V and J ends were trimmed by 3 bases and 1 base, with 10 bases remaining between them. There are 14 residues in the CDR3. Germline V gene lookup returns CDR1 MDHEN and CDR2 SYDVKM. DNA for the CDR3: TGTGCCAGCAGTTTGTGGGCGTCTTCCTACGAGCAGTACTTC. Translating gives CASSLWASSYEQYF.

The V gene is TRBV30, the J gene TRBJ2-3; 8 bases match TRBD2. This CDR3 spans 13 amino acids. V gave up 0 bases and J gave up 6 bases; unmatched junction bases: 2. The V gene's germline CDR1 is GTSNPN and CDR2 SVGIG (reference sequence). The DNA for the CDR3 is TGTGCCTGGAGTGTAGCGGGAGTGGATACGCAGTATTTT. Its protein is CAWSVAGVDTQYF.

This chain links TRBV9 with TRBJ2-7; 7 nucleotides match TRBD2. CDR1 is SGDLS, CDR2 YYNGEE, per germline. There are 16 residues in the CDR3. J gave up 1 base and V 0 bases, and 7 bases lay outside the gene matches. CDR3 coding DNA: TGTGCCAGCAGCGTAGGTAGTAGCGGGTTATCCTACGAGCAGTACTTC. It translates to CASSVGSSGLSYEQYF.

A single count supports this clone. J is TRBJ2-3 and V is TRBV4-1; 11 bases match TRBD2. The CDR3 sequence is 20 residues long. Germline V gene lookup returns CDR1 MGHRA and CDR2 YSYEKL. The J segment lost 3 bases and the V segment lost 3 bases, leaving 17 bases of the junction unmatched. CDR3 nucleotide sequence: TGCGCCAGCAGCCATCCTGGACTAGCGGGCCTGCCAACCCCAACAGATACGCAGTATTTT. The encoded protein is CASSHPGLAGLPTPTDTQYF.

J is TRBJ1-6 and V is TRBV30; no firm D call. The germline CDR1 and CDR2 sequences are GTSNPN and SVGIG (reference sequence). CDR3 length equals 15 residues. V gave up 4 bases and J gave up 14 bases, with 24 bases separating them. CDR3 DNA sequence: TGTGCCTGGAAGGTGCCGGACGGAGATATCCGGGCCCTCCACTTT. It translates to CAWKVPDGDIRALHF.

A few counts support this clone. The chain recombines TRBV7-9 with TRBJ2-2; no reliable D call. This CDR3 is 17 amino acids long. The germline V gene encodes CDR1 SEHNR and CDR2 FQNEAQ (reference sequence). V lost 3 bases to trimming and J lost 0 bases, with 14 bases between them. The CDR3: CASSFPWNEPNTGELFF. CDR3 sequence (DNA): TGTGCCAGCAGCTTCCCGTGGAACGAACCGAACACCGGGGAGCTGTTTTTT.

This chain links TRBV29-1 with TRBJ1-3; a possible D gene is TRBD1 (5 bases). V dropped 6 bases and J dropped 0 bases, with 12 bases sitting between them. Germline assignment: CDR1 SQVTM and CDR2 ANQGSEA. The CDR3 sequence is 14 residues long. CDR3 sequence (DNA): TGCAGCGTAGTGACAGTAAACTCTGGAAACACCATATATTTT. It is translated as CSVVTVNSGNTIYF.

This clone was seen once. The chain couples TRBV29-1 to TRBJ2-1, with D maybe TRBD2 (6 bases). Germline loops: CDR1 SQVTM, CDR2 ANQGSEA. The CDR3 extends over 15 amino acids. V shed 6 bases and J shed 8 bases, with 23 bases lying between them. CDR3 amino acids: CSVKRASAIADEQFF. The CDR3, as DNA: TGCAGCGTCAAACGGGCTAGCGCGATAGCCGATGAGCAGTTCTTC.

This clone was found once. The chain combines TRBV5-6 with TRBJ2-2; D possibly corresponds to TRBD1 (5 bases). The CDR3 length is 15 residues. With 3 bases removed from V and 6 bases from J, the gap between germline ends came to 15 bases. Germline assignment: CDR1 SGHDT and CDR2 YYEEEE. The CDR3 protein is CASSSLGHLAGELFF. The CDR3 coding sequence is TGTGCCAGCAGCTCCCTCGGACATCTTGCCGGGGAGCTGTTTTTT.

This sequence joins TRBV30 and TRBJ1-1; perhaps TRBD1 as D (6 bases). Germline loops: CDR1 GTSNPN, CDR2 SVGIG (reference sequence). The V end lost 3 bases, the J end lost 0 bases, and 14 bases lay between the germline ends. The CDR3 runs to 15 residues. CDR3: CAWRTAGAMNTEAFF. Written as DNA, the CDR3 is TGTGCCTGGAGGACCGCGGGGGCAATGAACACTGAAGCTTTCTTT.

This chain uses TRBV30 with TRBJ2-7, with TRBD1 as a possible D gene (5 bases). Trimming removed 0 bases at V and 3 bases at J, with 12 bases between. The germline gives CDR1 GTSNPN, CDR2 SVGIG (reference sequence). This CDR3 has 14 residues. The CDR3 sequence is CAWSVPGRDYEQYF. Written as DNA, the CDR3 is TGTGCCTGGAGTGTACCCGGCAGGGACTACGAGCAGTACTTC. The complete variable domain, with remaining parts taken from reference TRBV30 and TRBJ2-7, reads SQTIHQWPATLVQPVGSPLSLECTVEGTSNPNLYWYRQAAGRGLQLLFYSVGIGQISSEVPQNLSASRPQDRQFILSSKKLLLSDSGFYLCAWSVPGRDYEQYFGPGTRLTVT.

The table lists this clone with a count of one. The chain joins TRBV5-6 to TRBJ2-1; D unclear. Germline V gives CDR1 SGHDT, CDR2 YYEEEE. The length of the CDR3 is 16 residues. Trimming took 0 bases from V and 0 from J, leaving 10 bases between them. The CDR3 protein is CASSLEQFGSYNEQFF. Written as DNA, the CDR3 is TGTGCCAGCAGCTTGGAACAGTTCGGCTCCTACAATGAGCAGTTCTTC.

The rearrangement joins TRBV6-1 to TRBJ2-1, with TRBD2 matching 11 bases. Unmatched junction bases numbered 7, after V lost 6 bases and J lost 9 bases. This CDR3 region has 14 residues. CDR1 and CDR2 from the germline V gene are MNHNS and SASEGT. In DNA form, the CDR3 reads TGTGCCAGCAGAGTAGCGGGAGGGCCAGGTGAGCAGTTCTTC. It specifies CASRVAGGPGEQFF.

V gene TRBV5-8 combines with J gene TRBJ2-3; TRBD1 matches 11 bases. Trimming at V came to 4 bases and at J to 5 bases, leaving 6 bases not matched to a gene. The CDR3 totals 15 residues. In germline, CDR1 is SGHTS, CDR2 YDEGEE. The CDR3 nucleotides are TGTGCCAGCAGCATCGGACAGGGGGCATTAGATACGCAGTATTTT. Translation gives CASSIGQGALDTQYF. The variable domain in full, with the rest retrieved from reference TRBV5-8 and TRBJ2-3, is EAGVTQSPTHLIKTRGQQATLRCSPISGHTSVYWYQQALGLGLQFLLWYDEGEERNRGNFPPRFSGRQFPNYSSELNVNALELEDSALYLCASSIGQGALDTQYFGPGTRLTVL.

Here the CDR3 DNA reads TGCGCCAGCAGTGAAAGTCACGGCAATCAGCCCCAGCATTTT. Translating gives CASSESHGNQPQHF. The genes are TRBV10-2 and TRBJ1-5; unclear D gene. Trimming pared 3 bases from V and 2 bases from J, leaving 8 bases between. This CDR3 contains 14 residues. Germline CDR1 WSHSY, CDR2 SAAADI.

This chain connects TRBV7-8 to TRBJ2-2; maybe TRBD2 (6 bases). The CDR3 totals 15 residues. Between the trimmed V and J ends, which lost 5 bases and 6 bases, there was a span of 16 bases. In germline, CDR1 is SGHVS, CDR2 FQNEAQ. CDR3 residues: CASSRAGGLAGELFF. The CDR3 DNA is TGTGCCAGCAGCCGGGCCGGGGGACTGGCCGGGGAGCTGTTTTTT.

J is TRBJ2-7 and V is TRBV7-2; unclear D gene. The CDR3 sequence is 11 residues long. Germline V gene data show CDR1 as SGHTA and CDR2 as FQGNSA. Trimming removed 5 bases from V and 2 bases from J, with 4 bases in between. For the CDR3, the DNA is TGTGCCAGCAGCGACACCTACGAGCAGTACTTC. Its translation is CASSDTYEQYF.

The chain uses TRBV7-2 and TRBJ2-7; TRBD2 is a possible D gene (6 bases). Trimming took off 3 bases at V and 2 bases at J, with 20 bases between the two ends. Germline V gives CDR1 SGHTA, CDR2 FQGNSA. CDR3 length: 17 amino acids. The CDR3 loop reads CASSLAALARGPYEQYF. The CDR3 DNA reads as TGTGCCAGCAGCTTGGCTGCCCTAGCGCGGGGACCCTACGAGCAGTACTTC.

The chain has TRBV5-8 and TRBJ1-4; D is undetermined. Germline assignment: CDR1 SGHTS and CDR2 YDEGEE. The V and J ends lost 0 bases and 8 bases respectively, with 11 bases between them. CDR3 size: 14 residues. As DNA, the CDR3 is TGTGCCAGCAGCTTGGCCGGGGTTCAGGAAAAACTGTTTTTT. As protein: CASSLAGVQEKLFF.

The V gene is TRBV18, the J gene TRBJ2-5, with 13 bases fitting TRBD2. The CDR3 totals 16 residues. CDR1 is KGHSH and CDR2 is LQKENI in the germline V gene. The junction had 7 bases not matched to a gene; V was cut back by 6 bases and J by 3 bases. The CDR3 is CASSPEGLAGKETQYF. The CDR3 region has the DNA TGTGCCAGCTCCCCCGAGGGACTAGCGGGAAAAGAGACCCAGTACTTC.

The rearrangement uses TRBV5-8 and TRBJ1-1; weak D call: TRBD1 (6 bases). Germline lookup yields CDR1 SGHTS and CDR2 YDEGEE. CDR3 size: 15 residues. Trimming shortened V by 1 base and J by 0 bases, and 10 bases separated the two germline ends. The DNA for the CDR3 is TGTGCCAGCAGCTTGATGGACAGCTTGAACACTGAAGCTTTCTTT. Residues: CASSLMDSLNTEAFF.

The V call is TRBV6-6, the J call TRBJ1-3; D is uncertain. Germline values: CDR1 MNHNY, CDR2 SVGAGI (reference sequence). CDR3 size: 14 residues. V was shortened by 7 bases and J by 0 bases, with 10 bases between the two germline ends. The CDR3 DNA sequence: TGTGCCAGCACGCCCTTACTCTCTGGAAACACCATATATTTT. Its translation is CASTPLLSGNTIYF.

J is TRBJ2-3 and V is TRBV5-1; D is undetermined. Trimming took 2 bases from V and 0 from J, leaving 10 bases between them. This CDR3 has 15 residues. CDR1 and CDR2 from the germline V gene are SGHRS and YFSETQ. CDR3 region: CASSFVGDSTDTQYF. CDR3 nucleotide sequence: TGCGCCAGCAGCTTTGTAGGAGATAGCACAGATACGCAGTATTTT.